Listed here are 21 T cell receptor beta chains from one sample, sequenced in a study of T cells in Graves' hyperthyroidism and ophthalmopathy. RNA transcripts served as the template for amplifying TCR beta CDR3 regions. First-round RT-PCR targeting the TCR CDR3 was performed with the HTBI primer set. Each CDR3 protein gets one entry after TCRdb re-called the multiplex PCR reads with MiXCR. The sample has hundreds of thousands of distinct CDR3 sequences; 20% are singletons. Sequencing input: blood. These receptors came from a middle-aged man with Graves' ophthalmopathy.

This clonotype was seen repeatedly, ten times or more. CDR3 DNA: TGTGCCAGCAGTTACTCGTTACAGGGTCCCTACGAGCAGTACTTC. Protein product: CASSYSLQGPYEQYF. The J gene is TRBJ2-7, the V gene TRBV6-2 or TRBV6-3; TRBD1 might be the D (6 bases). CDR1 is MNHEY, CDR2 SVGEGT, per germline. The ends were cut back, 0 bases at V and 2 bases at J, with 11 bases in the middle. The CDR3 consists of 15 residues.

This clonotype occurred a few times. The CDR3 reads CSASGLAGSSGELFF. Written as DNA, the CDR3 is TGCAGTGCTTCCGGACTAGCGGGGTCCTCAGGGGAGCTGTTTTTT. The chain recombines TRBV20-1 with TRBJ2-2; 12 bases align to TRBD2. The CDR3 has 15 residues. V was clipped by 5 bases and J by 8 bases; unmatched bases: 9. Germline V gene data show CDR1 as DFQATT and CDR2 as SNEGSKA (reference sequence).

This clonotype was picked up many times. This chain links TRBV27 with TRBJ2-7; 7 bases align to TRBD1. V dropped 2 bases and J dropped 4; count of bases not matched to a gene: 2. The CDR3 is made up of 13 amino acids. Germline V CDR1 and CDR2: MNHEY, SMNVEV (reference sequence). The CDR3 loop reads CASSLDREYEQYF. The CDR3 DNA reads as TGTGCCAGCAGTTTAGACAGGGAATACGAGCAGTACTTC.

This clonotype was counted many times. This chain uses TRBV6-1 with TRBJ1-1; 9 positions agree with TRBD1. This CDR3 contains 13 residues. The trim removed 10 bases at V and 6 bases at J, leaving 9 bases unmatched. Per germline, CDR1 MNHNS and CDR2 SASEGT. The CDR3 loop is CATRDRAFSEAFF. The DNA for the CDR3 is TGTGCCACCAGGGACAGGGCTTTCTCTGAAGCTTTCTTT.

The chain combines TRBV5-1 with TRBJ2-3; 11 bases align to TRBD2. V lost 3 bases, J lost 5 bases, and 5 bases stayed unmatched. Germline V gives CDR1 SGHRS, CDR2 YFSETQ. The CDR3 consists of 15 residues. CDR3 region: CASSSAGTSGDTQYF. CDR3 bases: TGCGCCAGCAGCTCCGCCGGGACTAGCGGAGATACGCAGTATTTT.

This clonotype was seen at least ten times. J is TRBJ2-3 and V is TRBV7-8; 10 bases are shared with TRBD2. The trim removed 1 base at V and 3 bases at J, leaving 4 bases unmatched. The CDR3 is 16 amino acids. Per the germline V gene, CDR1 is SGHVS and CDR2 is FQNEAQ. The CDR3 DNA follows: TGTGCCAGCAGCTTAGAACCTAGCGGGGGTACAGATACGCAGTATTTT. This codes for CASSLEPSGGTDTQYF.

In this sample, this clonotype turned up a few times. The chain has TRBV6-1 and TRBJ2-3, with D perhaps matching TRBD2 (6 bases). The CDR3 spans 15 residues. Deletions cut 2 bases from V and 0 bases from J, with 9 bases between. The germline CDR1 and CDR2 sequences are MNHNS and SASEGT. In DNA form, the CDR3 reads TGTGCCAGCAGTGAATGGCGGGGCAGCACAGATACGCAGTATTTT. Its translation is CASSEWRGSTDTQYF.

The rearrangement uses TRBV20-1 and TRBJ2-5; D uncertain. This CDR3 comprises 13 residues. Trimming stripped 6 bases from V and 5 bases from J, with 16 bases between. The germline V gene encodes CDR1 DFQATT and CDR2 SNEGSKA (reference sequence). DNA for the CDR3: TGCAGTGCACCCGACATGAGGTCTGAGACCCAGTACTTC. This translates into CSAPDMRSETQYF.

This clonotype is a singleton in its sample. The chain employs TRBV28 and TRBJ2-1, with 14 bases fitting TRBD2. The CDR3 runs to 15 residues. The trim removed 6 bases at V and 9 bases at J, leaving 7 bases unmatched. Germline V gene lookup returns CDR1 MDHEN and CDR2 SYDVKM. This CDR3 reads CASRTSGRAWVEQFF. The DNA for the CDR3 is TGTGCCAGCAGGACTAGCGGGAGGGCCTGGGTTGAGCAGTTCTTC.

The chain carries TRBV6-1 and TRBJ2-1; 16 positions match TRBD2. The CDR3 loop spans 15 amino acids. Losses at the gene ends were 6 bases for V and 8 bases for J; bases not matched to a gene: 4. CDR1 MNHNS and CDR2 SASEGT come from the germline V gene. The CDR3: CASRRGTSGGDEQFF. DNA for the CDR3: TGTGCCAGCAGGAGAGGGACTAGCGGGGGGGATGAGCAGTTCTTC.

Here the CDR3 reads CASSLLATSYNEQYF. CDR3 DNA: TGTGCCAGCAGCTTGCTAGCAACCTCCTACAATGAGCAGTACTTC. The chain recombines TRBV7-3 with TRBJ2-1; D is perhaps TRBD2 (5 bases). The better agreement between TRBJ2-7 and the DNA end casts doubt on the J call. The CDR3 contains 15 residues. Germline CDR1 and CDR2: SGHTA and FQGTGA.

At least ten counts were recorded for this clonotype. The rearrangement joins TRBV20-1 to TRBJ2-7; D remains unclear. The CDR3 loop spans 10 amino acids. CDR1 and CDR2 (germline): DFQATT, SNEGSKA (reference sequence). Trimming stripped 5 bases from V and 0 bases from J, with 2 bases between. CDR3 sequence: CSASSYEQYF. In DNA form, the CDR3 reads TGCAGTGCTTCCTCCTACGAGCAGTACTTC.

In this sample, this clonotype turned up a few times. This rearrangement joins TRBV10-3 to TRBJ2-1; weak D call: TRBD2 (7 bases). Looked up from germline, CDR1 is ENHRY and CDR2 is SYGVKD. This CDR3 contains 14 residues. V lost 10 bases and J 0 bases, leaving 13 bases between the germline ends. The CDR3: CATEGGSSYNEQFF. The CDR3 nucleotides read TGTGCCACCGAGGGGGGGAGCTCCTACAATGAGCAGTTCTTC.

The rearrangement uses TRBV19 and TRBJ2-6; 11 nucleotides match TRBD2. The J segment lost 3 bases and the V segment lost 7 bases, leaving 5 bases of the junction unmatched. The CDR3 has 16 residues. Germline-derived CDR1 and CDR2 are LNHDA and SQIVND (reference sequence). CDR3 residues: CASNSGGAFGANVLTF. The CDR3 region has the DNA TGTGCCAGTAATAGCGGGGGGGCTTTTGGGGCCAACGTCCTGACTTTC.

This clonotype has ten or more counts. V is TRBV5-6 and J is TRBJ2-3; D is perhaps TRBD2 (6 bases). The CDR3 is 17 residues long. CDR1 and CDR2 from the germline V gene are SGHDT and YYEEEE. Between the trimmed V and J ends, which lost 3 bases and 3 bases, there was a span of 20 bases. The CDR3 region has the DNA TGTGCCAGCAGCTCCTCGACTAGTGATGGTTGGACAGATACGCAGTATTTT. Its protein is CASSSSTSDGWTDTQYF. Full variable domain (remainder filled in from reference TRBV5-6 and TRBJ2-3): DAGVTQSPTHLIKTRGQQVTLRCSPKSGHDTVSWYQQALGQGPQFIFQYYEEEERQRGNFPDRFSGHQFPNYSSELNVNALLLGDSALYLCASSSSTSDGWTDTQYFGPGTRLTVL.

The chain has TRBV27 and TRBJ2-1; no clear D. Germline assignment: CDR1 MNHEY and CDR2 SMNVEV (reference sequence). Trimming stripped 6 bases from V and 9 bases from J, with 15 bases between. The CDR3 contains 13 residues. DNA for the CDR3: TGTGCCAGCAGCACCCTTGGACCCATTGAGCAGTTCTTC. As protein: CASSTLGPIEQFF.

The J gene is TRBJ1-2, the V gene TRBV13; 7 bases align to TRBD1. The germline V gene encodes CDR1 PRHDT and CDR2 FYEKMQ (reference sequence). Unmatched junction bases numbered 8, after V lost 5 bases and J lost 2 bases. This CDR3 region has 15 residues. The DNA for the CDR3 is TGTGCCAGCAGCCTCCAGGGGGGCGCAAACTATGGCTACACCTTC. Amino acid sequence: CASSLQGGANYGYTF.

This rearrangement joins TRBV5-5 to TRBJ2-1; D perhaps matches TRBD1 (6 bases). The CDR3 is 16 residues long. Trimming pared 0 bases from V and 5 bases from J, leaving 15 bases between. The germline gives CDR1 SGHKS, CDR2 YYEKEE (reference sequence). The chain's CDR3 is CASSLGTALDNNEQFF. The CDR3 bases are TGTGCCAGCAGCTTGGGGACAGCGTTGGATAACAATGAGCAGTTCTTC. Full variable domain (remainder filled in from reference TRBV5-5 and TRBJ2-1): DAGVTQSPTHLIKTRGQQVTLRCSPISGHKSVSWYQQVLGQGPQFIFQYYEKEERGRGNFPDRFSARQFPNYSSELNVNALLLGDSALYLCASSLGTALDNNEQFFGPGTRLTVL.

About this clonotype: This could be a read error, since a much larger clone is one nucleotide away. J is TRBJ2-5 and V is TRBV7-9; a weak D match, TRBD1 (6 bases). V lost 4 bases and J 10 bases, leaving 13 bases between the germline ends. The CDR3 sequence is 12 residues long. Germline-derived CDR1 and CDR2 are SEHNR and FQNEAQ (reference sequence). CDR3 nucleotide sequence: TGTGCCAGCAGCTCGGGCAACAGGGTCCAGTACTTC. It yields the protein CASSSGNRVQYF.

The CDR3 nucleotides are TGCGCCAGCAGTGTTATTAGGACGCATAGCAATCAGCCCCAGCATTTT. This translates into CASSVIRTHSNQPQHF. The rearrangement links TRBV10-1 to TRBJ1-5; no reliable D call. Germline V gives CDR1 WNHNN, CDR2 SYGVQD (reference sequence). The ends were cut back, 4 bases at V and 0 bases at J, with 13 bases in the middle. The CDR3 runs 16 residues.

The rearrangement links TRBV12-3 or TRBV12-4 to TRBJ1-5; D not resolved. The CDR3 loop spans 13 amino acids. V was trimmed by 3 bases and J by 12 bases, leaving 15 bases between them. Here the CDR3 DNA reads TGTGCCAGCAGTTTTGGGGTGGAGGTGAACCAGCATTTT. Translation: CASSFGVEVNQHF.